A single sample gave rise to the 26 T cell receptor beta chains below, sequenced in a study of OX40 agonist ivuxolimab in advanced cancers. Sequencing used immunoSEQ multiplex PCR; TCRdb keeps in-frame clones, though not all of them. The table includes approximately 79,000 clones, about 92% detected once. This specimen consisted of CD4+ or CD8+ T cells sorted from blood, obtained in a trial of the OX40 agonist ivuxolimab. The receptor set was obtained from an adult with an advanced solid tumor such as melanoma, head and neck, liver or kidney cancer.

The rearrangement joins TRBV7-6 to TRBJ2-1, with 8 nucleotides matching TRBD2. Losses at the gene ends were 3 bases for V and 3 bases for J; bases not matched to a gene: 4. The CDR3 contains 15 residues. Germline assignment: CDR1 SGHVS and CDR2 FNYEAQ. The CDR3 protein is CASSFGGDGYNEQFF. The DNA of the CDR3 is TGTGCCAGCAGCTTCGGGGGGGACGGCTACAATGAGCAGTTCTTC.

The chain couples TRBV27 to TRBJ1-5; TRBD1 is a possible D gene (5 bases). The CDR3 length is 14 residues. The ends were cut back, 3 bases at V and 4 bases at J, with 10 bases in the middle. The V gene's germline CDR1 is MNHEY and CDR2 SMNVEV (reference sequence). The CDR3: CASSLVGGNQPQHF. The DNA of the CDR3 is TGTGCCAGCAGTTTGGTGGGGGGAAATCAGCCCCAGCATTTT.

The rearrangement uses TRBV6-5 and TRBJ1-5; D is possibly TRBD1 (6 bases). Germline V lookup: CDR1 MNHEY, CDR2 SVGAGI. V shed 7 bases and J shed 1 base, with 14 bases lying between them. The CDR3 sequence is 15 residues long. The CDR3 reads CASKNRVGSNQPQHF. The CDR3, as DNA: TGTGCCAGCAAGAACAGGGTTGGGAGCAATCAGCCCCAGCATTTT.

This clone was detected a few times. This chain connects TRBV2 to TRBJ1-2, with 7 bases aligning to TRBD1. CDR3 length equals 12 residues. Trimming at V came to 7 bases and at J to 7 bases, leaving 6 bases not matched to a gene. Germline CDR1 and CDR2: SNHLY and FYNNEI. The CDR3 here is CASISGGIGYTF. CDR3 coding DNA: TGTGCCAGCATTTCAGGGGGGATTGGCTACACCTTC.

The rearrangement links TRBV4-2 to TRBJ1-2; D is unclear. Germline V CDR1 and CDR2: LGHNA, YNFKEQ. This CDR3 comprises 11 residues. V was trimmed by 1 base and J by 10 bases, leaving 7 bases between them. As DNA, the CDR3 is TGTGCCAGCAGCCAAGGAGGCCTCTACACCTTC. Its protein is CASSQGGLYTF.

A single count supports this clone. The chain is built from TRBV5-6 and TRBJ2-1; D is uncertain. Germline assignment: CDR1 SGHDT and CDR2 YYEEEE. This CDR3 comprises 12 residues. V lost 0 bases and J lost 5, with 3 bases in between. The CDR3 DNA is TGTGCCAGCAGCTTGGGCCACAATGAGCAGTTCTTC. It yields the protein CASSLGHNEQFF.

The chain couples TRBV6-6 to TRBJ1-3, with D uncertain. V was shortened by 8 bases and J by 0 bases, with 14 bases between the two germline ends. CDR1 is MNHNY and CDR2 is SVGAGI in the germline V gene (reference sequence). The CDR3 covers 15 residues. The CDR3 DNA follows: TGTGCCAGCCTTTCCCTAACCCCCTCTGGAAACACCATATATTTT. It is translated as CASLSLTPSGNTIYF.

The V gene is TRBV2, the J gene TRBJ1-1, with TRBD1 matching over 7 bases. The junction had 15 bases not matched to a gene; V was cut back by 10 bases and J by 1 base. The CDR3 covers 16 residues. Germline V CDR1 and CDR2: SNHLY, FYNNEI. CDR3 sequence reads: CAMTTGRLNWNTEAFF. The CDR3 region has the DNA TGTGCCATGACGACAGGGCGATTGAACTGGAACACTGAAGCTTTCTTT.

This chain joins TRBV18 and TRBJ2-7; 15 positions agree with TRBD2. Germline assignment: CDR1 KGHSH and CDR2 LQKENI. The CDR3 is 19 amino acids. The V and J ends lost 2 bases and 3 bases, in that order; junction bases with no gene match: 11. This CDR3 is CASSPYGLAGGPAFYEQYF. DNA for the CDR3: TGTGCCAGCTCACCATATGGACTAGCGGGGGGGCCGGCGTTCTACGAGCAGTACTTC.

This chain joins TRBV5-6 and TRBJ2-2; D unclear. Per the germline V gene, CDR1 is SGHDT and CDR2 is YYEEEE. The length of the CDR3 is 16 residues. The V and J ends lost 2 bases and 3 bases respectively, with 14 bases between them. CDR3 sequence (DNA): TGTGCCAGCAGCTTAGGTACCCAAACATACACCGGGGAGCTGTTTTTT. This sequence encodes CASSLGTQTYTGELFF.

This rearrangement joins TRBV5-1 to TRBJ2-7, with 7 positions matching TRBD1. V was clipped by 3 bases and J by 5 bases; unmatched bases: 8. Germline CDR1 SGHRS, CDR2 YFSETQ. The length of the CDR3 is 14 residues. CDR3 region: CASSSTGPGDEQYF. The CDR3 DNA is TGCGCCAGCAGCTCGACAGGGCCAGGGGACGAGCAGTACTTC.

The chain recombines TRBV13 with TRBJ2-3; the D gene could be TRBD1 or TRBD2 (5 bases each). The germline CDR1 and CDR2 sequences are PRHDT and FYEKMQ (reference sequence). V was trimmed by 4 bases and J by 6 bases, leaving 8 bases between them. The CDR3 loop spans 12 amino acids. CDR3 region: CASSSREDTQYF. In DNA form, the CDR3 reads TGTGCCAGCAGCTCCAGGGAGGATACGCAGTATTTT.

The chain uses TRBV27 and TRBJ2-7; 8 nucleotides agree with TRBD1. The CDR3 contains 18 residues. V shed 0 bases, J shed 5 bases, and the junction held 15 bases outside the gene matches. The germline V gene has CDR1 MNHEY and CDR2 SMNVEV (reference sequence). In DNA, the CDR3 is TGTGCCAGCAGTTTATCCTATCGGACAGGGACAGTCAGCGACGAGCAGTACTTC. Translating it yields CASSLSYRTGTVSDEQYF.

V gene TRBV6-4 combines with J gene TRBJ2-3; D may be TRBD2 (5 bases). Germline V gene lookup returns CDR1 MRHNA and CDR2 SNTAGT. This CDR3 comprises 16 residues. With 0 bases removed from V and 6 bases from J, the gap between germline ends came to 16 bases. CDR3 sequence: CASSDSSGSGGDTQYF. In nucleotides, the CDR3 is TGTGCCAGCAGTGACTCAAGTGGCAGCGGCGGGGATACGCAGTATTTT.

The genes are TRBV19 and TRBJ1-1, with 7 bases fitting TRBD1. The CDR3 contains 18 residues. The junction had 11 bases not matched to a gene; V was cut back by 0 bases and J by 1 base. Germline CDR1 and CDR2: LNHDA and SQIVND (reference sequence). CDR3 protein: CASSIDPEGADSNTEAFF. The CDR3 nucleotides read TGTGCCAGTAGTATAGATCCGGAGGGGGCGGACTCGAACACTGAAGCTTTCTTT.

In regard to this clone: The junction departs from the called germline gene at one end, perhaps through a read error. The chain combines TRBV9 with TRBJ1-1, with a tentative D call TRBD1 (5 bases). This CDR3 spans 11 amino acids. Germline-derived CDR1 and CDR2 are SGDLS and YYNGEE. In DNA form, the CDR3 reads TGTGCCAGCAGCGGGGGCCTTGGAGTAGTCTTT. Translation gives CASSGGLGVVF.

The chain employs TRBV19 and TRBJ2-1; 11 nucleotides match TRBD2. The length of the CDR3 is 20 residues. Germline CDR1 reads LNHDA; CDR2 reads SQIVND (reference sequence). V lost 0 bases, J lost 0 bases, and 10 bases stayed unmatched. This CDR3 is CASSIESASGGPSSYNEQFF. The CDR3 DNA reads TGTGCCAGTAGTATAGAATCGGCTAGCGGGGGGCCGAGCTCCTACAATGAGCAGTTCTTC.

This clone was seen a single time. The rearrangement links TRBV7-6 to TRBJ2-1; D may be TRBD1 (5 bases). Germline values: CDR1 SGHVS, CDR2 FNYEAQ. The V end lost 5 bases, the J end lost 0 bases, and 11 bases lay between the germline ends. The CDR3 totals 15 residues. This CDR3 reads CASSPDSNSYNEQFF. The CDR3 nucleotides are TGTGCCAGCAGCCCAGACAGCAACTCCTACAATGAGCAGTTCTTC. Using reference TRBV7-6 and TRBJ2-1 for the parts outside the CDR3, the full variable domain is GAGVSQSPRYKVTKRGQDVALRCDPISGHVSLYWYRQALGQGPEFLTYFNYEAQQDKSGLPNDRFSAERPEGSISTLTIQRTEQRDSAMYRCASSPDSNSYNEQFFGPGTRLTVL.

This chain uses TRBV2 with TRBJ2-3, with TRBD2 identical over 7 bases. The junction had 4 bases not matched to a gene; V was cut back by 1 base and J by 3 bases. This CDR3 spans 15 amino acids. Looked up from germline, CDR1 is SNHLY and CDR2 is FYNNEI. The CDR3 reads CASSEGLAATDTQYF. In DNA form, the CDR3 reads TGTGCCAGCAGTGAAGGGCTAGCGGCGACAGATACGCAGTATTTT.

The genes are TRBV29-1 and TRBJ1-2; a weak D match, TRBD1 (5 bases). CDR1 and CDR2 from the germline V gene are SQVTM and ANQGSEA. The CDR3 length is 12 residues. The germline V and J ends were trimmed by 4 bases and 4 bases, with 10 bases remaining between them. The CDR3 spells CSVVGGPYGYTF. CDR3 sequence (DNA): TGCAGCGTTGTTGGGGGTCCCTATGGCTACACCTTC.

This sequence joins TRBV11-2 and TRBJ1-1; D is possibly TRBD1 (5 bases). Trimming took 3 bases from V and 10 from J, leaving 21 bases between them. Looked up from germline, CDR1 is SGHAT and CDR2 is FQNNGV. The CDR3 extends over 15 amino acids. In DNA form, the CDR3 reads TGTGCCAGCAGCTTGGGCCAACAGGTGTCCTGGGGAGCTTTCTTT. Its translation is CASSLGQQVSWGAFF.

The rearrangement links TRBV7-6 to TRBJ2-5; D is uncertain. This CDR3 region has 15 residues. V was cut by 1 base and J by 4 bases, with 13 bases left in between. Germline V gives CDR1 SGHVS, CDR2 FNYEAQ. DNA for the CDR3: TGTGCCAGCAGCTTAGTAAGGTCTGGGCGAGAGACCCAGTACTTC. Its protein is CASSLVRSGRETQYF.

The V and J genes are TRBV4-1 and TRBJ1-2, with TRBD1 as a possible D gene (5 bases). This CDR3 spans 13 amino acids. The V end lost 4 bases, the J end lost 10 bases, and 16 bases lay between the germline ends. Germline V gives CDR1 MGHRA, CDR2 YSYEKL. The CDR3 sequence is CASSLRQLNDYTF. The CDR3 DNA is TGCGCCAGCAGCCTCCGACAGCTAAACGACTACACCTTC.

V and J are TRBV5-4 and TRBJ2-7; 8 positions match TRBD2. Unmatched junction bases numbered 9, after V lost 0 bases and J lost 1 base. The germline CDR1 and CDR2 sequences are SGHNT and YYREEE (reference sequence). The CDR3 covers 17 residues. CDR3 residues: CASSLGIAGSSSYEQYF. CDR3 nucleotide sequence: TGTGCCAGCAGCTTGGGGATAGCGGGGTCCTCATCCTACGAGCAGTACTTC.

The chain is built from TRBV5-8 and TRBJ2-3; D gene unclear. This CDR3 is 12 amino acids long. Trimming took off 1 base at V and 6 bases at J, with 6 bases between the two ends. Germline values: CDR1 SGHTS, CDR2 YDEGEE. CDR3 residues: CASSLLGDTQYF. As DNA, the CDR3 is TGTGCCAGCAGCTTGTTGGGGGATACGCAGTATTTT.

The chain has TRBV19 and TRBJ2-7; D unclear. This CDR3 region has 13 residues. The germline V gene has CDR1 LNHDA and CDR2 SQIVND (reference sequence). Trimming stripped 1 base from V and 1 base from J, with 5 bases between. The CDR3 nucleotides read TGTGCCAGTAGTATAGGGCTATCCTACGAGCAGTACTTC. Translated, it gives CASSIGLSYEQYF. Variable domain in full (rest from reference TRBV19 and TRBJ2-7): DGGITQSPKYLFRKEGQNVTLSCEQNLNHDAMYWYRQDPGQGLRLIYYSQIVNDFQKGDIAEGYSVSREKKESFPLTVTSAQKNPTAFYLCASSIGLSYEQYFGPGTRLTVT.